Sequencing of this T cell receptor (beta chain) was carried out in a study of control samples from healthy donors and cancer patients. Some clones are missing from TCRdb's copy, which holds only in-frame ones; the method was immunoSEQ multiplex PCR. The data hold fewer than 200,000 clones, with around 95% observed a single time. Deletions cut 7 bases from V and 1 base from J, with 19 bases between. The CDR3 contains 16 residues. CDR1 MNHEY and CDR2 SVGEGT come from the germline V gene. This sequence joins TRBV6-2 or TRBV6-3 and TRBJ2-5, with D tentatively TRBD1 or TRBD2 (5 bases each). The sequence was collected from an older woman in good health. The sequencing input was blood. The CDR3 DNA follows: TGTGCCAGCACCCCTTCGGGACGTGGAGGCCAAGAGACCCAGTACTTC. The encoded protein is CASTPSGRGGQETQYF.